This T cell receptor (beta chain) was sequenced during a study of cytomegalovirus exposure and HLA in healthy donors. Study at large: Earlier work reported some 110 million unique TCR beta sequences from 150 million to 200 million T cells. Study-level findings and limits: Most TCRs appeared rarely, but some public TCRs recurred in many donors. In vitro testing confirmed a few CMV-associated chains as specific for CMV antigens. A cluster of highly shared sequence variants was likely a sequencing artifact.

Concerning this clone: The target antigen is unknown.

The PCR made use of 60 Vbeta and 13 Jbeta primers. Sequencing was performed with immunoSEQ multiplex PCR; in TCRdb, only in-frame clones are kept and a portion is missing. The sample shows some 130,000 clones, around four fifths of them seen only once. Input material: PBMCs. This receptor was identified in a man aged 25-45 years in good health.

The CDR3 DNA is TGCAGCGTTGAACCGCGGCATGAGCAGTTCTTC. It codes for CSVEPRHEQFF. This chain uses TRBV29-1 with TRBJ2-1, with D unresolved. V lost 2 bases to trimming and J lost 8 bases, with 7 bases between them. The germline V gene has CDR1 SQVTM and CDR2 ANQGSEA. CDR3 length: 11 amino acids.